The 4 T cell receptor beta chains presented below share a single source sample, sequenced in a study of blood T cells in healthy people across ages. A second PCR, run for about 6 to 11 cycles, used a sample-barcoded 5' primer plus a J-beta primer mix. TCRdb re-called the 5' RACE reads through MiXCR, storing one row per CDR3 protein. The sample holds more than 1.4 million distinct CDR3 sequences, roughly 40% seen once. The sample comprised blood. Receptors were obtained from a young woman in good health.

The gene calls are TRBV15 and TRBJ2-2; D is ambiguous. Trimming took off 1 base at V and 0 bases at J, with 12 bases between the two ends. The length of the CDR3 is 17 residues. Germline V CDR1 and CDR2: LNHNV, YYDKDF (reference sequence). CDR3 DNA sequence: TGTGCCACCAGCAGAGGTCGAGGTGTTACGAACACCGGGGAGCTGTTTTTT. Translating gives CATSRGRGVTNTGELFF. Drawing the rest from reference TRBV15 and TRBJ2-2, the complete variable domain is DAMVIQNPRYQVTQFGKPVTLSCSQTLNHNVMYWYQQKSSQAPKLLFHYYDKDFNNEADTPDNFQSRRPNTSFCFLDIRSPGLGDTAMYLCATSRGRGVTNTGELFFGEGSRLTVL.

The gene calls are TRBV7-9 and TRBJ2-4; either TRBD1 or TRBD2 may fit D (5 bases each). The DNA end is more similar to TRBJ2-5, so the J call may be wrong. Germline V gene lookup returns CDR1 SEHNR and CDR2 FQNEAQ (reference sequence). The CDR3 extends over 14 amino acids. CDR3 nucleotides: TGTGCCAGCAGCTCCGGGGCGGACCGGGAGACCCAGTACTTC. This gives the protein CASSSGADRETQYF.

The chain employs TRBV28 and TRBJ1-1, with 9 nucleotides matching TRBD1. CDR3 length: 17 amino acids. Germline V lookup: CDR1 MDHEN, CDR2 SYDVKM. V lost 3 bases, J lost 0 bases, and 8 bases stayed unmatched. The CDR3 DNA reads as TGTGCCAGCAGTTTTGGGGGGACAGGGAGGGTGAACACTGAAGCTTTCTTT. Translation: CASSFGGTGRVNTEAFF.

V gene TRBV10-3 combines with J gene TRBJ1-1; possible D gene TRBD1, 6 bases. CDR3 length equals 15 residues. CDR1 and CDR2 from the germline V gene are ENHRY and SYGVKD. V dropped 0 bases and J dropped 7 bases, with 15 bases sitting between them. This chain's CDR3 is CAISESSGGVGEAFF. CDR3 bases: TGTGCCATCAGTGAGTCGAGTGGGGGCGTTGGTGAAGCTTTCTTT.